The clone carrying this TCR beta chain turned up a few times. J was trimmed by 2 bases and V by 2 bases; bases with no gene match: 4. From germline, CDR1 is SGHAT and CDR2 FQNNGV. The CDR3 loop spans 16 amino acids. Authors' data handling: Estimated nucleated cell counts came from reference gene primer amplification. Only in-frame clones appear in the TCRdb table, and some are missing; sequencing was by immunoSEQ multiplex PCR. V, J and clone size reflect that table, while D and trimming were determined from the DNA. The table shows some 100,000 clones, with 90% occurring only once. This sample is part of a study of blood T cell repertoires in COVID-19. On the study more broadly: COVID-19 samples, acute and convalescent, were from the United States, Italy and Spain. From T cells, B-cell-depleted T cells, or PBMCs came the material, which was cDNA or gDNA.

This TCR came from a man aged 50-60 years with acute or convalescent COVID-19. Material for sequencing was peripheral blood. V gene TRBV11-2 combines with J gene TRBJ2-7, with TRBD1 identical over 12 bases. The CDR3 is CASSLLRDRGPYEQYF. The CDR3 DNA reads as TGTGCCAGCAGCTTATTAAGGGACAGGGGGCCCTACGAGCAGTACTTC.